The 3 T cell receptor beta chains in this list originate from one sample, sequenced in a study of cytomegalovirus exposure and HLA in healthy donors. Amplification used 60 Vbeta primers and 13 Jbeta primers. Sequencing used immunoSEQ multiplex PCR; TCRdb keeps in-frame clones, though not all of them. In the table there are some 110,000 clones, about three quarters of which are singletons. Sequencing was performed on PBMCs. The source of these receptors is a middle-aged woman in good health and CMV-seropositive.

This chain uses TRBV2 with TRBJ2-6; perhaps TRBD1 as D (6 bases). V lost 6 bases to trimming and J lost 11 bases, with 11 bases between them. The V gene's germline CDR1 is SNHLY and CDR2 FYNNEI. The CDR3 has 12 residues. Here the CDR3 reads CASSVQGYVLTF. In DNA form, the CDR3 reads TGTGCCAGCAGCGTACAGGGTTACGTCCTGACTTTC.

J is TRBJ1-3 and V is TRBV15; unclear D gene. Per the germline V gene, CDR1 is LNHNV and CDR2 is YYDKDF (reference sequence). This CDR3 contains 17 residues. Trimming took 2 bases from V and 0 from J, leaving 14 bases between them. In nucleotides, the CDR3 is TGTGCCACCAGCAGACCCGGCGCAGCGGACTCTGGAAACACCATATATTTT. This translates into CATSRPGAADSGNTIYF.

This clone was counted a single time. CDR3 amino acids: CASSLRGLGDEQYF. Here the CDR3 DNA reads TGTGCCAGCAGCTTGAGGGGGCTCGGGGACGAGCAGTACTTC. This rearrangement joins TRBV5-4 to TRBJ2-7; 7 positions agree with TRBD1. Germline CDR1 reads SGHNT; CDR2 reads YYREEE (reference sequence). After removal of 1 base from V and 5 bases from J, the junction contained 6 bases not matched to a gene. The length of the CDR3 is 14 residues.